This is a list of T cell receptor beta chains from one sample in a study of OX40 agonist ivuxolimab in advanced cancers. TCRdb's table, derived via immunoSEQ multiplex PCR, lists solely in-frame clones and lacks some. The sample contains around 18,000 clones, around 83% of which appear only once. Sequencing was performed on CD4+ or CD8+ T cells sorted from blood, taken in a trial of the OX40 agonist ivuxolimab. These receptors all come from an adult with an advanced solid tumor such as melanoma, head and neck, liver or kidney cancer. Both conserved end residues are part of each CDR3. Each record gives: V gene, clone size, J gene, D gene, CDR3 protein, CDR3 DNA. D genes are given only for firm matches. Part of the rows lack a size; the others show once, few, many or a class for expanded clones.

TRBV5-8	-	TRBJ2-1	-	CASSLSGPSNEQFF	TGTGCCAGCAGCCTCTCTGGACCGAGCAATGAGCAGTTCTTC
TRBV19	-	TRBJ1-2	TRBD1	CASRQPDRGGTIGYTF	TGTGCCAGTCGCCAACCCGACAGGGGAGGAACTATTGGCTACACCTTC
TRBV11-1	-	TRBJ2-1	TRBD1	CASSQRQGDYNEQFF	TGTGCCAGCAGCCAAAGACAGGGTGACTACAATGAGCAGTTCTTC
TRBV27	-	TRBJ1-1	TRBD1	CASSPHRGNTEAFF	TGTGCCAGCAGTCCGCACAGGGGGAACACTGAAGCTTTCTTT
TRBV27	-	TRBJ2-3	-	CASSPQRDGEEDTQYF	TGTGCCAGCAGTCCACAAAGGGACGGGGAGGAAGATACGCAGTATTTT
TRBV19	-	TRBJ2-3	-	CASSKRTITDTQYF	TGTGCCAGTAGCAAACGGACAATCACAGATACGCAGTATTTT
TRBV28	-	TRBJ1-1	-	CASSPGPSNTEAFF	TGTGCCAGCAGTCCGGGTCCCTCGAACACTGAAGCTTTCTTT
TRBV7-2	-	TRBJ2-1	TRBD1	CASSPQGGVSYNEQFF	TGTGCCAGCAGCCCACAAGGGGGCGTTTCCTACAATGAGCAGTTCTTC
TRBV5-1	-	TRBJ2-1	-	CASSFRADSYNEQFF	TGCGCCAGCAGCTTCAGGGCAGACTCCTACAATGAGCAGTTCTTC
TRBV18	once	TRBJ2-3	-	CASSPHQDTQYF	TGTGCCAGCTCACCACACCAAGATACGCAGTATTTT
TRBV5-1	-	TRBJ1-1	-	CASSRQGARDSEAFF	TGCGCCAGCAGCCGTCAAGGGGCGCGGGATTCTGAAGCTTTCTTT
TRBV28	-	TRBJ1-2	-	CASSERPHGYTF	TGTGCCAGCAGTGAACGGCCGCATGGCTACACCTTC
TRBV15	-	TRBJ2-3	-	CATSRDYRTDTQYF	TGTGCCACCAGCAGAGATTACCGGACGGATACGCAGTATTTT
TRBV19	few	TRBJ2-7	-	CASNPTGRSSYEQYF	TGTGCCAGTAACCCAACAGGAAGGAGCTCCTACGAGCAGTACTTC
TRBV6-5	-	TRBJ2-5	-	CASRPRQFQETQYF	TGTGCCAGCAGACCCAGACAGTTCCAAGAGACCCAGTACTTC
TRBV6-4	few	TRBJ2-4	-	CASSESGGKNIQYF	TGTGCCAGCAGTGAGTCGGGTGGCAAAAACATTCAGTACTTC
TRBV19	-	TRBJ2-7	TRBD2	CASSAGTTYEQYF	TGTGCCAGTAGTGCAGGGACTACCTACGAGCAGTACTTC
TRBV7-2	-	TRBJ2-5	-	CASSLGGAGQETQYF	TGTGCCAGCAGCTTAGGCGGGGCGGGGCAAGAGACCCAGTACTTC
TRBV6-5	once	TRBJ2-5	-	CASSYWTGRGGTQYF	TGTGCCAGCAGTTACTGGACAGGGAGGGGGGGGACCCAGTACTTC
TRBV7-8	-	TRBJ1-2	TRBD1	CASSARDSTNYGYTF	TGTGCCAGCAGCGCCCGGGACAGCACTAACTATGGCTACACCTTC
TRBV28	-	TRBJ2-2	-	CASSGTTGELFF	TGTGCCAGCAGTGGGACAACCGGGGAGCTGTTTTTT
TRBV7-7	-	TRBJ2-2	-	CASSITGTHTGELFF	TGTGCTAGCAGTATCACGGGGACACACACCGGGGAGCTGTTTTTT
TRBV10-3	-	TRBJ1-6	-	CAISEEGINSPLHF	TGTGCCATCAGTGAAGAGGGAATTAATTCACCCCTCCACTTT
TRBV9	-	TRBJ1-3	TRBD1	CASSPQGGGGTIYF	TGTGCCAGCAGCCCCCAGGGGGGCGGCGGGACCATATATTTT
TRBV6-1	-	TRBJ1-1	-	CASTLLGGRDTEAFF	TGTGCCAGCACCCTCCTCGGGGGCCGGGACACTGAAGCTTTCTTT
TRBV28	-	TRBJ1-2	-	CASSLRGRINYGYTF	TGTGCCAGCAGTTTACGCGGCAGAATAAACTATGGCTACACCTTC
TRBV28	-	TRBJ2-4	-	CASNTRGLAKNIQYF	TGTGCCAGCAACACCAGGGGACTAGCCAAAAACATTCAGTACTTC
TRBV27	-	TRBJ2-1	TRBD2	CASSPLAGGGQWFF	TGTGCCAGCAGTCCCCTAGCGGGAGGGGGGCAATGGTTCTTC
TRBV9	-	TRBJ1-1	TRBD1	CASSVGWGGGGGTEAFF	TGTGCCAGCAGCGTAGGATGGGGAGGGGGCGGCGGCACTGAAGCTTTCTTT
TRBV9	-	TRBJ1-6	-	CASSISDKNDSPLHF	TGTGCCAGCAGCATTTCGGACAAAAACGATTCACCCCTCCACTTT
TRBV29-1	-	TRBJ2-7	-	CSVAFQGRTYEQYF	TGCAGCGTCGCCTTCCAAGGGCGCACCTACGAGCAGTACTTC
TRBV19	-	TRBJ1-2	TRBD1	CASSITGVDYGYTF	TGTGCCAGTAGTATAACAGGGGTTGACTATGGCTACACCTTC
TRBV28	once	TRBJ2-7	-	CASSLNRAGQYF	TGTGCCAGCAGTCTTAACAGGGCCGGGCAGTACTTC
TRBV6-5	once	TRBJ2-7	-	CASRRVADAGYEQYF	TGTGCCAGCAGAAGGGTCGCGGACGCGGGGTACGAGCAGTACTTC
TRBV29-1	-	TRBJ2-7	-	CSVEDPDRNEQYF	TGCAGCGTTGAAGATCCGGACCGAAACGAGCAGTACTTC
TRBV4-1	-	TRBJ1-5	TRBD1	CASSQDRGQPQHF	TGCGCCAGCAGCCAGGACAGGGGTCAGCCCCAGCATTTT
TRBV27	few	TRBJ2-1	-	CASSPWGSYNEQFF	TGTGCCAGCAGCCCCTGGGGGTCCTACAATGAGCAGTTCTTC
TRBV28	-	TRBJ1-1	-	CASSSGTFNTEAFF	TGTGCCAGCAGTTCCGGGACATTTAACACTGAAGCTTTCTTT
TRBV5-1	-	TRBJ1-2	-	CASSQADSFYGYTF	TGCGCCAGCAGCCAAGCGGACAGCTTCTATGGCTACACCTTC
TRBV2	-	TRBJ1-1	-	CASSPSTARGTEAFF	TGTGCCAGCAGTCCCTCAACAGCCCGGGGCACTGAAGCTTTCTTT
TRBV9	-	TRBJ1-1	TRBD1	CASSPRQGAMNTEAFF	TGTGCCAGCAGCCCCCGGCAGGGGGCGATGAACACTGAAGCTTTCTTT
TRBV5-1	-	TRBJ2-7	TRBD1	CASSLSTGGARYEQYF	TGCGCCAGCAGCTTATCAACAGGGGGCGCTAGGTACGAGCAGTACTTC
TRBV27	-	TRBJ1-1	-	CASSLQGNTEAFF	TGTGCCAGCAGTTTACAGGGGAACACTGAAGCTTTCTTT
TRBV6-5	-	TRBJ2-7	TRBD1	CASSYKGRGKGLEYF	TGTGCCAGCAGTTACAAGGGCAGGGGGAAAGGGCTGGAGTACTTC
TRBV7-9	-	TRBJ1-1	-	CASSFAGITEAFF	TGTGCCAGCAGCTTCGCAGGGATCACTGAAGCTTTCTTT
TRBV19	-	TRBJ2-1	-	CASSTYPGARGNEQFF	TGTGCCAGTAGTACCTACCCAGGGGCCCGTGGCAATGAGCAGTTCTTC
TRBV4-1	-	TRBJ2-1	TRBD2	CASSRGSENEQFF	TGCGCCAGCAGCCGCGGGAGCGAGAATGAGCAGTTCTTC
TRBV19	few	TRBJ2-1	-	CASSIDVGGGNEQFF	TGTGCCAGTAGTATAGACGTCGGAGGTGGAAATGAGCAGTTCTTC
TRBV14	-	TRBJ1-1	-	CASSLFMNTEAFF	TGTGCCAGCAGTCTTTTTATGAACACTGAAGCTTTCTTT
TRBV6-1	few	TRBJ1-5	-	CASSEDRYSNQPQHF	TGTGCCAGCAGTGAAGACAGGTATAGCAATCAGCCCCAGCATTTT
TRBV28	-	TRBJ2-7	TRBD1	CASRLGNTGGGYEQYF	TGTGCCAGCAGGTTAGGGAATACAGGGGGCGGTTACGAGCAGTACTTC
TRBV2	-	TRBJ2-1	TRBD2	CASSQSGTSGTYNEQFF	TGTGCCAGCAGTCAATCCGGGACTAGCGGGACCTACAATGAGCAGTTCTTC
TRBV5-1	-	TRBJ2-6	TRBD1	CASSIGTGERGANVLTF	TGCGCCAGCAGCATAGGGACAGGTGAGAGAGGGGCCAACGTCCTGACTTTC
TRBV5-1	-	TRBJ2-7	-	CASSLASDLEQYF	TGCGCCAGCAGCTTGGCCTCGGATCTCGAGCAGTACTTC
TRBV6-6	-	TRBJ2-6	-	CASSRDSGANVLTF	TGTGCCAGCAGCCGGGACTCTGGGGCCAACGTCCTGACTTTC
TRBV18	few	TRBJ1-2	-	CASSPPGRGYGYTF	TGTGCCAGCTCACCACCGGGGCGAGGCTATGGCTACACCTTC
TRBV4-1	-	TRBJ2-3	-	CASSQAGSDTQYF	TGCGCCAGCAGCCAAGCAGGATCAGATACGCAGTATTTT
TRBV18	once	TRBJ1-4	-	CASSPPAGEKEKLFF	TGTGCCAGCTCACCACCTGCCGGGGAAAAAGAAAAACTGTTTTTT
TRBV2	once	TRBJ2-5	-	CASQDPGPQYF	TGTGCCAGCCAGGACCCAGGACCCCAGTACTTC